The clone carrying this T cell receptor beta chain has only a few counts. The antigen is unknown. This CDR3 comprises 15 residues. From germline, CDR1 is DFQATT and CDR2 SNEGSKA (reference sequence). J gave up 4 bases and V 4 bases, and 7 bases lay outside the gene matches. The record originates from a study of T cells after yellow fever vaccination. The study's findings and limits: Subsequent to the booster, the majority of primary-vaccination clones reappeared (96% CD4, approximately 90% CD8). Weaker, the secondary response had a peak occurring faster, on day 5 versus 15. The study noted that FACS-sorted repertoires could contain abundant clonotypes contaminating from the bulk population.

TCRdb redid the calling of the 5' RACE reads with MiXCR, one entry per CDR3 protein. Of some 550,000 distinct CDR3 sequences detected, roughly 21% appear once; the ten largest clones hold over 11%. This receptor was obtained from a man aged 25 to 40 who received the YFV17D yellow fever vaccine. This rearrangement joins TRBV20-1 to TRBJ2-3, with 11 bases that match TRBD2. This specimen consisted of PBMCs, obtained 15 days after the yellow fever booster vaccination. CDR3 bases: TGCAGTGCTAATAGCGGGAGGGTGTGGGCAGATACGCAGTATTTT. Encoded protein: CSANSGRVWADTQYF.